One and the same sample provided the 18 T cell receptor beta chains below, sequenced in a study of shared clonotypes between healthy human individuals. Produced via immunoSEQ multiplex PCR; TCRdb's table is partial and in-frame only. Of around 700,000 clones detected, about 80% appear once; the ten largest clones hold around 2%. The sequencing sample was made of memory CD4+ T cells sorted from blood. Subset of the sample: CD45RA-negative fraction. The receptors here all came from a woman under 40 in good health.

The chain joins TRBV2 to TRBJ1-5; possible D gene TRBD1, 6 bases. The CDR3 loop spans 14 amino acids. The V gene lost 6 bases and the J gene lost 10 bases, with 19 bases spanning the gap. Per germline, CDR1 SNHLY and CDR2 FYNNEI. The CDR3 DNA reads TGTGCCAGCAGGAAGACGGCCCAAGGGGGTCCCCAGCATTTT. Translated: CASRKTAQGGPQHF.

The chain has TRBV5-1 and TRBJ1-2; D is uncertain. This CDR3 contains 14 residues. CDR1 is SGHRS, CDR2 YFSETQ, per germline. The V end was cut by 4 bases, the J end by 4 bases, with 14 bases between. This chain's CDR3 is CASSLGWGGYGYTF. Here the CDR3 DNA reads TGCGCCAGCAGCCTAGGATGGGGTGGCTATGGCTACACCTTC.

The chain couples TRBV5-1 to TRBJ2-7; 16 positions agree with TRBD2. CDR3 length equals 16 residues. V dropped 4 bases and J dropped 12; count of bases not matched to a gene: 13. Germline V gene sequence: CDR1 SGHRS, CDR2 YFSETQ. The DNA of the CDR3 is TGCGCCAGCAGCCTCGATCCGGGACTAGCGGGAGGGCATGTGTACTTC. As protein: CASSLDPGLAGGHVYF.

CDR3 amino acids: CASSLMGGETQYF. For the CDR3, the DNA is TGTGCCAGCAGTCTAATGGGAGGGGAGACCCAGTACTTC. The chain combines TRBV11-2 with TRBJ2-5, with 7 bases identical to TRBD2. The germline V gene has CDR1 SGHAT and CDR2 FQNNGV. CDR3 length equals 13 residues. V dropped 6 bases and J dropped 5; count of bases not matched to a gene: 6.

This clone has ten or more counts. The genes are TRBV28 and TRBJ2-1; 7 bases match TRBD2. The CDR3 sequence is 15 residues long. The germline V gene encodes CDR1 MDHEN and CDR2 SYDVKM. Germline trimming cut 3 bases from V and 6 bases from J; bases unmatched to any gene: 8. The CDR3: CASSFELASLNEQFF. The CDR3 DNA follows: TGTGCCAGCAGTTTTGAACTAGCGTCTCTCAATGAGCAGTTCTTC.

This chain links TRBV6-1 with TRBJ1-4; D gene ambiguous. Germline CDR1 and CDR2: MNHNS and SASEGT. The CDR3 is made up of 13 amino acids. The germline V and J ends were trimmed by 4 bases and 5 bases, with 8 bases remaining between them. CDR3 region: CASSAERNEKLFF. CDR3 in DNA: TGTGCCAGCAGTGCTGAAAGAAATGAAAAACTGTTTTTT.

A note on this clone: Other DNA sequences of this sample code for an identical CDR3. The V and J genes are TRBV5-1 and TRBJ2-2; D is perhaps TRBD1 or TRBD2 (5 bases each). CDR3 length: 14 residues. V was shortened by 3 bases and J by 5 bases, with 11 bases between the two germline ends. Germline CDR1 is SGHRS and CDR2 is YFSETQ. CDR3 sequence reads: CASSWGTETGELFF. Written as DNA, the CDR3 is TGCGCCAGCAGCTGGGGGACGGAGACCGGGGAGCTGTTTTTT.

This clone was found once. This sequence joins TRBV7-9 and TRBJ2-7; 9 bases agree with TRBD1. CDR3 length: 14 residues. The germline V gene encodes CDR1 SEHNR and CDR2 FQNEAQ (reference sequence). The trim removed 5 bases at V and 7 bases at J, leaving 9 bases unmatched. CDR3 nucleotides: TGTGCCAGCAGCACGGGACAGGGCGTTGGGGAGCAGTACTTC. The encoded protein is CASSTGQGVGEQYF. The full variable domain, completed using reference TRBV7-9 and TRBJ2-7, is DTGVSQNPRHKITKRGQNVTFRCDPISEHNRLYWYRQTLGQGPEFLTYFQNEAQLEKSRLLSDRFSAERPKGSFSTLEIQRTEQGDSAMYLCASSTGQGVGEQYFGPGTRLTVT.

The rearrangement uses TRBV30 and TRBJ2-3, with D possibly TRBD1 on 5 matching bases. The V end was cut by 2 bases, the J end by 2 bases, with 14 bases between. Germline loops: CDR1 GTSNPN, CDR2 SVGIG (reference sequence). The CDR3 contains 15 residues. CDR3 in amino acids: CAWSQTGAYTDTQYF. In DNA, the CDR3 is TGTGCCTGGAGTCAAACAGGAGCCTACACAGATACGCAGTATTTT.

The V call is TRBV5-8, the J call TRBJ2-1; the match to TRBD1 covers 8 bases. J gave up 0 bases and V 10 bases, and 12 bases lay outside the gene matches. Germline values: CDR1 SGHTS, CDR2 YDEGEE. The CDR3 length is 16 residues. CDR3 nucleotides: TGTGCCTCCGACAGGGGAAGGAGGTCCTCCTACAATGAGCAGTTCTTC. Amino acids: CASDRGRRSSYNEQFF. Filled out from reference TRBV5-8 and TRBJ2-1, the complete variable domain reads EAGVTQSPTHLIKTRGQQATLRCSPISGHTSVYWYQQALGLGLQFLLWYDEGEERNRGNFPPRFSGRQFPNYSSELNVNALELEDSALYLCASDRGRRSSYNEQFFGPGTRLTVL.

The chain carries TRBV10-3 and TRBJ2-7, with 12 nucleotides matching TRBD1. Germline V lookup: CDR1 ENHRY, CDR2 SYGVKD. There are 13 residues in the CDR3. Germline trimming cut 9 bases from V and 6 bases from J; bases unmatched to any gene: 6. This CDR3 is CAMGTGGFSEQYF. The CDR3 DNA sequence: TGTGCCATGGGGACAGGGGGCTTTAGCGAGCAGTACTTC.

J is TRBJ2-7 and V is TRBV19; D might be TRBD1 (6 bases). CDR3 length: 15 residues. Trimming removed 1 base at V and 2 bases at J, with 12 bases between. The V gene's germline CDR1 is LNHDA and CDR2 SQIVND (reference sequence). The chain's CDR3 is CASSIVGALTYEQYF. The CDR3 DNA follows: TGTGCCAGTAGTATAGTGGGGGCCCTCACCTACGAGCAGTACTTC.

As DNA, the CDR3 is TGTGCCAGCAACCGGACCCCCCGTGGCTACACCTTC. Translated, it gives CASNRTPRGYTF. The J gene is TRBJ1-2, the V gene TRBV6-1; D gene ambiguous. The V end was cut by 7 bases, the J end by 7 bases, with 13 bases between. The CDR3 runs 12 residues. Per the germline V gene, CDR1 is MNHNS and CDR2 is SASEGT.

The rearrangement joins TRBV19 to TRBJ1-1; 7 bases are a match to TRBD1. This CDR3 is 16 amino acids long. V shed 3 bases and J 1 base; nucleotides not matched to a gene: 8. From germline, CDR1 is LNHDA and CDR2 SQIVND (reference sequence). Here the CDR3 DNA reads TGTGCCAGTAGTATCTCCAGGGGGAGTCGGAACACTGAAGCTTTCTTT. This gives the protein CASSISRGSRNTEAFF.

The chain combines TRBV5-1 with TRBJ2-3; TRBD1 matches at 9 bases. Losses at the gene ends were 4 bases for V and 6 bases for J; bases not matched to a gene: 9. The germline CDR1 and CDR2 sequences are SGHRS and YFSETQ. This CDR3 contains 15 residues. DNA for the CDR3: TGCGCCAGCAGCCCGGGGGACAGGGACGTTGATACGCAGTATTTT. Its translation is CASSPGDRDVDTQYF.

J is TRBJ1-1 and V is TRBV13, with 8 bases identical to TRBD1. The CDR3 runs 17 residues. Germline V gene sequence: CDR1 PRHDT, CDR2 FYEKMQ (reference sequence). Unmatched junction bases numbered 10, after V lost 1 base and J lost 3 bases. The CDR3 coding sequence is TGTGCCAGCAGCTTAGTAAACCGACAGGGGCGGGACACTGAAGCTTTCTTT. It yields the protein CASSLVNRQGRDTEAFF.

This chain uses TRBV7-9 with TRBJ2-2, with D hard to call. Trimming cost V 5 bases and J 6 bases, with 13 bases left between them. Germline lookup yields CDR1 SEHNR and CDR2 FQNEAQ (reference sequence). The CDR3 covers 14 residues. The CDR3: CASSLGPVAGELFF. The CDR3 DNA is TGTGCCAGCAGCCTCGGACCCGTTGCCGGGGAGCTGTTTTTT. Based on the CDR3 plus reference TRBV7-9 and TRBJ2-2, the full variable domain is DTGVSQNPRHKITKRGQNVTFRCDPISEHNRLYWYRQTLGQGPEFLTYFQNEAQLEKSRLLSDRFSAERPKGSFSTLEIQRTEQGDSAMYLCASSLGPVAGELFFGEGSRLTVL.

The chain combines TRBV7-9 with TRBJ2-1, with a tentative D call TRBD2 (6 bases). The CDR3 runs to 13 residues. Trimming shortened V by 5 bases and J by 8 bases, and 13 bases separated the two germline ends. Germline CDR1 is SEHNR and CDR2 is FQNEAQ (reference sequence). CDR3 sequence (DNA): TGTGCCAGCAGCGGAGGGACCTTCGATGAGCAGTTCTTC. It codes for CASSGGTFDEQFF.